The T cell receptor (beta chain) under discussion was sequenced for a study of cytomegalovirus exposure and HLA in healthy donors. Overall study findings and caveats: The study listed roughly 150 cytomegalovirus-associated TCR beta chains. Later, an analysis found that TCR clusters from the first cohort tended to co-occur in the 120 validation repertoires.

The CDR3 spans 11 residues. Germline V gives CDR1 LNHDA, CDR2 SQIVND (reference sequence). The V end lost 9 bases, the J end lost 9 bases, and 12 bases lay between the germline ends. Donors were drawn from the approximately 110-subject validation cohort, separate from the approximately 680-subject first cohort. Comment on this clone: As yet, its antigen is unknown.

The method was immunoSEQ multiplex PCR; TCRdb's version includes in-frame clones alone and lacks a portion of them. The sample contains fewer than 200,000 clones, under 95% of which appear only once. The receptor was isolated from a woman in her late teens or twenties in good health and CMV-seropositive. Sequencing was performed on PBMCs. The rearrangement joins TRBV19 to TRBJ2-1; D may be TRBD2 (5 bases). CDR3 nucleotides: TGTGCCAGCCGATCAGAGGGTGAGCAGTTCTTC. Translating it yields CASRSEGEQFF.